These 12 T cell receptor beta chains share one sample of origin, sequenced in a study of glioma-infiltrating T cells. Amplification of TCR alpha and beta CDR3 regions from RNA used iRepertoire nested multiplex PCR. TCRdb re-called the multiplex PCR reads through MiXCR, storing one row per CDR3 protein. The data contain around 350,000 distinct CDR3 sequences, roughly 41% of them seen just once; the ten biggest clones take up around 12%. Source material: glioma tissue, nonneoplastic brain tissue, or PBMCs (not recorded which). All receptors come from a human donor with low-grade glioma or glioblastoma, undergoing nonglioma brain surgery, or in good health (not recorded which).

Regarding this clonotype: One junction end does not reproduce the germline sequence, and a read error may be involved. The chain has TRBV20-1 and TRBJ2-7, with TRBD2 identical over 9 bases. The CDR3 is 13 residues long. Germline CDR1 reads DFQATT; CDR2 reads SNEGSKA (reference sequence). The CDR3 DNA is TGCAGTGCTAGGGCGGACTTAGCGGGGGAGCAGCACTTC. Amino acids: CSARADLAGEQHF.

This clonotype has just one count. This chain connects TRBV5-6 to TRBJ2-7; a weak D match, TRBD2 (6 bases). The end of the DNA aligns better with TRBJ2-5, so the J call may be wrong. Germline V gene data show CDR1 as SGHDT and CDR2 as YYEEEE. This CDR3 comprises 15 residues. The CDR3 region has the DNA TGTGCCAGCAGCTTCAAGGCGGGGTTCGGAGAGACCCAGTACTTC. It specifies CASSFKAGFGETQYF.

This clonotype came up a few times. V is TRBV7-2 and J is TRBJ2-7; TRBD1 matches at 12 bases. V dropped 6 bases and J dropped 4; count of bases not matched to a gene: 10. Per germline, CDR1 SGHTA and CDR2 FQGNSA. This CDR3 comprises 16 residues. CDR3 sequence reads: CASRRTGTGGLYEQYF. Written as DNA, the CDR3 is TGTGCCAGCAGACGCACCGGGACAGGGGGCCTTTACGAGCAGTACTTC.

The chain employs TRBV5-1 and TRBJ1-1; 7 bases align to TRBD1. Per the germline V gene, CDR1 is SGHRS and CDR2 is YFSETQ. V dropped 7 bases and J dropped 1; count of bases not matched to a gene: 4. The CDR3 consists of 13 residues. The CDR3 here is CASRAGGNTEAFF. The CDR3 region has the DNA TGCGCCAGCCGGGCAGGGGGGAACACTGAAGCTTTCTTT. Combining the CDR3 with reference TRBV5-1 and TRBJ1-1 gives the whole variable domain KAGVTQTPRYLIKTRGQQVTLSCSPISGHRSVSWYQQTPGQGLQFLFEYFSETQRNKGNFPGRFSGRQFSNSRSEMNVSTLELGDSALYLCASRAGGNTEAFFGQGTRLTVV.

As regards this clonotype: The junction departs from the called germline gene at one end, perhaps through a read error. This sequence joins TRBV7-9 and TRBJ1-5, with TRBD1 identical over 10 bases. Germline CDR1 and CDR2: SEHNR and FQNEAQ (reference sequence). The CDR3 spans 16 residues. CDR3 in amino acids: CASSLQDRGRDHPQHF. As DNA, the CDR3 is TGTGCCAGCAGCCTCCAGGACAGGGGGAGGGATCACCCCCAGCATTTT.

In nucleotides, the CDR3 is TGTGCCAGCAGACAACGCTGGTCTGGCTACACCTTC. It is translated as CASRQRWSGYTF. This chain joins TRBV3-1 and TRBJ1-2; D unclear. V lost 6 bases and J lost 7, with 12 bases in between. CDR3 length: 12 residues. Looked up from germline, CDR1 is LGHDT and CDR2 is YNNKEL (reference sequence).

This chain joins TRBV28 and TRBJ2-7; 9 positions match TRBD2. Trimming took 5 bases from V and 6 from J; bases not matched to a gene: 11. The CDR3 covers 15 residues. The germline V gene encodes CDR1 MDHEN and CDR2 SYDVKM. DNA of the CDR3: TGTGCCAGCAGTCCCCCAGGTAGCGGGAGAATCGAGCAGTACTTC. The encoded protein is CASSPPGSGRIEQYF.

The CDR3 region has the DNA TGTGCCAGCAGTACCAGGGGGTATACCTTCAATGAGCAGTTCTTC. It yields the protein CASSTRGYTFNEQFF. The rearrangement joins TRBV28 to TRBJ2-1; 7 bases map to TRBD1. In germline, CDR1 is MDHEN, CDR2 SYDVKM. Trimming took 5 bases from V and 6 from J; bases not matched to a gene: 10. The CDR3 runs 15 residues.

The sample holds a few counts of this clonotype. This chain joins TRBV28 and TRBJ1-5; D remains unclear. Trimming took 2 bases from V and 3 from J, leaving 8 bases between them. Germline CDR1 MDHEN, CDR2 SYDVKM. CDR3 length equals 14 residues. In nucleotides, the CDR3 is TGTGCCAGCAGTTTAATGTCATACAATCAGCCCCAGCATTTT. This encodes CASSLMSYNQPQHF.

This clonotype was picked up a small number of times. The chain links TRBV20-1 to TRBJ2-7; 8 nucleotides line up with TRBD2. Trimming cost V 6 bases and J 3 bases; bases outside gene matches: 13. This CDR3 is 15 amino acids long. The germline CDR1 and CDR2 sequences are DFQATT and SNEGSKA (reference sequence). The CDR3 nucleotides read TGCAGTGCCACCCACACCCTAAGCGGGAGCTACGAGCAGTACTTC. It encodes CSATHTLSGSYEQYF.

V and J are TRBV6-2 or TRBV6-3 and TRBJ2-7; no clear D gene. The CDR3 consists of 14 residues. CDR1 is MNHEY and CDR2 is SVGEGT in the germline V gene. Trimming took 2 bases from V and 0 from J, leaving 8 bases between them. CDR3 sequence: CASSYAASSYEQYF. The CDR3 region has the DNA TGTGCCAGCAGTTACGCCGCGAGCTCCTACGAGCAGTACTTC.

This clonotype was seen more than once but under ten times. CDR3 sequence reads: CASSEREGTSGNTIYF. The DNA of the CDR3 is TGTGCCAGCTCGGAGAGGGAGGGGACCTCTGGAAACACCATATATTTT. V is TRBV7-9 and J is TRBJ1-3; perhaps TRBD1 as D (5 bases). V was cut by 8 bases and J by 0 bases, with 17 bases left in between. CDR1 and CDR2 (germline): SEHNR, FQNEAQ (reference sequence). CDR3 length: 16 amino acids.